Sequencing of this T cell receptor beta chain was carried out in a study of CD8 T cells in ankylosing spondylitis. V gave up 4 bases and J gave up 4 bases, with 21 bases separating them. CDR1 SQVTM and CDR2 ANQGSEA come from the germline V gene. The CDR3 spans 16 residues. TCRdb recomputed calls from the 5' RACE reads with MiXCR, one row per CDR3 protein. The repertoire includes just over 300,000 distinct CDR3 sequences, more than 20% of them detected once, and 3.5% sits in the top ten. This clonotype was seen repeatedly, ten times or more. This clonotype was sampled from a female donor with ankylosing spondylitis or in good health (not recorded which). The rearrangement links TRBV29-1 to TRBJ2-3; D remains ambiguous. The source material was blood, either unsorted or a sorted T cell fraction (not recorded which). Here the CDR3 reads CSVGVLYTLYADTQYF. In DNA form, the CDR3 reads TGCAGCGTTGGTGTTCTCTATACCCTCTACGCAGATACGCAGTATTTT.